The source of this T cell receptor (beta chain) is a study of cytotoxic CD8 clonotypes in ibrutinib-treated CLL. Per the germline V gene, CDR1 is MDHEN and CDR2 is SYDVKM. V lost 8 bases to trimming and J lost 6 bases, with 14 bases between them. The CDR3 covers 12 residues. This clone has just a few counts. Assay: immunoSEQ multiplex PCR; the TCRdb copy retains only in-frame clones and omits some. The sample lists roughly 250,000 clones; 60% to 75% were seen once. The receptor was isolated from a human donor with chronic lymphocytic leukemia. The chain uses TRBV28 and TRBJ2-7; possibly TRBD1 or TRBD2 for D (5 bases each). The sample consisted of PBMCs, taken after 24 months of ibrutinib treatment. The CDR3 reads CASLRDPGEQYF. As DNA, the CDR3 is TGTGCCAGCCTCCGGGACCCCGGCGAGCAGTACTTC.